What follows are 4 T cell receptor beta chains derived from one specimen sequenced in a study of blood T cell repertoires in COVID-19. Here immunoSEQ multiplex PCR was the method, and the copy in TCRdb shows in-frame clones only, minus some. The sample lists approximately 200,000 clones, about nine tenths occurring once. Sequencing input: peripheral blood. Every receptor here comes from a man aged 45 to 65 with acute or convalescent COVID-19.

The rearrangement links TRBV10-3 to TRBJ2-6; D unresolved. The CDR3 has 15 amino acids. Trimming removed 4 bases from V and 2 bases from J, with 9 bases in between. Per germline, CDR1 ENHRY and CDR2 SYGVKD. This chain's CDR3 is CAISASSAGANVLTF. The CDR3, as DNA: TGTGCCATCAGTGCAAGTAGTGCTGGGGCCAACGTCCTGACTTTC.

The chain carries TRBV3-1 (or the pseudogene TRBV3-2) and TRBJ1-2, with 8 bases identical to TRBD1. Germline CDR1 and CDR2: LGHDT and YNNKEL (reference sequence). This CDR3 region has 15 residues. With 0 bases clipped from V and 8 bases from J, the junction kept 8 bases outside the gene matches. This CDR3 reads CASSQDGRGLFGYTF. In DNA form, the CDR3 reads TGTGCCAGCAGCCAAGATGGCAGGGGGCTTTTCGGCTACACCTTC.

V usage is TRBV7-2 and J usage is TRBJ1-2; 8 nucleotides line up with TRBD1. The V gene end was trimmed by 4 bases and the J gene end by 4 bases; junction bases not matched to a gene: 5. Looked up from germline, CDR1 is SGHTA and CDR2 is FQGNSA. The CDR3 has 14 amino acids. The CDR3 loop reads CASSSGQGSYGYTF. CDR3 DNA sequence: TGTGCCAGCAGCTCCGGACAGGGCTCCTATGGCTACACCTTC.

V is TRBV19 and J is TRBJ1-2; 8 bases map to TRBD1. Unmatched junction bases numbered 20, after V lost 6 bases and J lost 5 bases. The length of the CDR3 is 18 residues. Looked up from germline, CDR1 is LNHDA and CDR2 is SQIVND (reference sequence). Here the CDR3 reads CASSAGQGLPALLYGYTF. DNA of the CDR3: TGTGCCAGTAGCGCAGGACAGGGCTTACCAGCATTACTTTATGGCTACACCTTC.